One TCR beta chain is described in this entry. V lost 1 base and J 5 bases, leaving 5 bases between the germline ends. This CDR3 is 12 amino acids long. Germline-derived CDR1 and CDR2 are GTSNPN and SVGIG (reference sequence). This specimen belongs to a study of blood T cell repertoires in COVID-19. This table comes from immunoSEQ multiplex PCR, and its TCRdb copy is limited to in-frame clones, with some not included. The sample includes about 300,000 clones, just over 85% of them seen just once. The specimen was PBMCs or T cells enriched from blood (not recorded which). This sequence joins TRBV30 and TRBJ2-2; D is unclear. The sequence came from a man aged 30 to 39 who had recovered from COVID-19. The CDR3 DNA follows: TGTGCCTGGAGTGGGGCAACCGGGGAGCTGTTTTTT. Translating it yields CAWSGATGELFF. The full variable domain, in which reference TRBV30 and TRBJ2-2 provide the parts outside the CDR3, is SQTIHQWPATLVQPVGSPLSLECTVEGTSNPNLYWYRQAAGRGLQLLFYSVGIGQISSEVPQNLSASRPQDRQFILSSKKLLLSDSGFYLCAWSGATGELFFGEGSRLTVL.